Listed here is a single T cell receptor beta chain. Its antigen remains unidentified. These data originate in a study of T-cell memory formation after mild COVID-19. Study-level information: TCR clusters showed largely donor specificity.

Overall study results and limits: The appearance of some responding clones in pre-infection memory suggested that cross-reactive memory joined.

MiXCR was run by TCRdb on the 5' RACE reads, yielding one entry per CDR3 protein. This table holds roughly 120,000 distinct CDR3 sequences, over 20% found once. The length of the CDR3 is 14 residues. The germline V and J ends were trimmed by 3 bases and 2 bases, with 10 bases remaining between them. The chain links TRBV12-3 or TRBV12-4 to TRBJ2-5; TRBD2 might be the D (5 bases). This clonotype originated in a man aged 18 to 35 who had mild COVID-19 (a few samples of this study predate the infection). Cell type and time point are not known. The specimen was PBMCs or a T cell subset sorted from them (not recorded which). The chain's CDR3 is CASSLPRTQETQYF. CDR3 bases: TGTGCCAGCAGTTTGCCCCGGACTCAAGAGACCCAGTACTTC.